A single sample is the source of the 8 T cell receptor beta chains below, sequenced in a study of cytomegalovirus exposure and HLA in healthy donors (dated by TCRdb to 2016 to 2017). Library generation was performed with the immunoSEQ multiplex PCR assay. Imported from immuneACCESS, the table was reduced by TCRdb to in-frame sequences with V and J called. These copies leave out some clones; in studies compared against another copy, an unresolved V gene accounts for under half, and the cause of the remainder is not known. This sample holds 150,000 to 200,000 clones; 86% were observed only once. The ten top clones hold more than 1.1% of the sample. The sample consisted of PBMCs. These receptor sequences come from a woman between 18 and 29 years old in good health and CMV-seronegative.

V gene TRBV5-1 combines with J gene TRBJ2-1; TRBD1 matches 10 bases. The germline V gene encodes CDR1 SGHRS and CDR2 YFSETQ. The CDR3 runs to 14 residues. With 3 bases clipped from V and 6 bases from J, the junction kept 3 bases outside the gene matches. DNA for the CDR3: TGCGCCAGCAGCTGGGGACAGGGGATCAATGAGCAGTTCTTC. Its protein is CASSWGQGINEQFF.

The chain is built from TRBV6-4 and TRBJ1-5; D remains unclear. The germline V and J ends were trimmed by 2 bases and 4 bases, with 6 bases remaining between them. The CDR3 contains 13 residues. CDR1 and CDR2 (germline): MRHNA, SNTAGT. In nucleotides, the CDR3 is TGTGCCAGCAGTGACAGGAGTAATCAGCCCCAGCATTTT. This encodes CASSDRSNQPQHF.

V gene TRBV29-1 combines with J gene TRBJ2-7; 10 nucleotides line up with TRBD2. V dropped 2 bases and J dropped 5; count of bases not matched to a gene: 9. The CDR3 contains 15 residues. The V gene's germline CDR1 is SQVTM and CDR2 ANQGSEA. CDR3 loop: CSVEQIGTSVNEQYF. The CDR3 region has the DNA TGCAGCGTTGAACAGATCGGGACTAGCGTAAACGAGCAGTACTTC.

V is TRBV29-1 and J is TRBJ1-2; 7 nucleotides match TRBD1. Trimming at V came to 3 bases and at J to 7 bases, leaving 5 bases not matched to a gene. Looked up from germline, CDR1 is SQVTM and CDR2 is ANQGSEA. CDR3 length: 12 residues. CDR3 sequence (DNA): TGCAGCGTTGAGGACAGGAGATTTGGCTACACCTTC. This translates into CSVEDRRFGYTF.

A single count supports this clone. This chain joins TRBV7-6 and TRBJ1-5; tentatively, D is TRBD1 (6 bases). The CDR3 is 16 residues long. The germline V and J ends were trimmed by 5 bases and 1 base, with 15 bases remaining between them. Germline V gene lookup returns CDR1 SGHVS and CDR2 FNYEAQ. In nucleotides, the CDR3 is TGTGCCAGCAGCCCCTGGGGGGGCCTAAGCAATCAGCCCCAGCATTTT. This sequence encodes CASSPWGGLSNQPQHF.

This clone was detected a few times. The chain recombines TRBV5-1 with TRBJ2-7, with D perhaps TRBD1 (6 bases). V was cut by 6 bases and J by 4 bases, with 20 bases left in between. Germline V CDR1 and CDR2: SGHRS, YFSETQ. This CDR3 comprises 15 residues. This CDR3 reads CASNRGVDSPYEQYF. For the CDR3, the DNA is TGCGCCAGCAACCGAGGGGTGGACAGTCCATACGAGCAGTACTTC.

The rearrangement joins TRBV19 to TRBJ2-7; TRBD2 is a possible D gene (6 bases). Germline assignment: CDR1 LNHDA and CDR2 SQIVND (reference sequence). This CDR3 comprises 15 residues. Trimming took 5 bases from V and 3 from J, leaving 17 bases between them. The CDR3 region has the DNA TGTGCCAGTAGTGAACAGTTAGGACTAAACTACGAGCAGTACTTC. This gives the protein CASSEQLGLNYEQYF.

This chain joins TRBV27 and TRBJ1-1; 7 nucleotides line up with TRBD1. The CDR3 totals 14 residues. Germline V gives CDR1 MNHEY, CDR2 SMNVEV (reference sequence). The V and J ends lost 5 bases and 1 base, in that order; junction bases with no gene match: 4. Written as DNA, the CDR3 is TGTGCCAGCAGTACTGACAGGGCGAACACTGAAGCTTTCTTT. It specifies CASSTDRANTEAFF.